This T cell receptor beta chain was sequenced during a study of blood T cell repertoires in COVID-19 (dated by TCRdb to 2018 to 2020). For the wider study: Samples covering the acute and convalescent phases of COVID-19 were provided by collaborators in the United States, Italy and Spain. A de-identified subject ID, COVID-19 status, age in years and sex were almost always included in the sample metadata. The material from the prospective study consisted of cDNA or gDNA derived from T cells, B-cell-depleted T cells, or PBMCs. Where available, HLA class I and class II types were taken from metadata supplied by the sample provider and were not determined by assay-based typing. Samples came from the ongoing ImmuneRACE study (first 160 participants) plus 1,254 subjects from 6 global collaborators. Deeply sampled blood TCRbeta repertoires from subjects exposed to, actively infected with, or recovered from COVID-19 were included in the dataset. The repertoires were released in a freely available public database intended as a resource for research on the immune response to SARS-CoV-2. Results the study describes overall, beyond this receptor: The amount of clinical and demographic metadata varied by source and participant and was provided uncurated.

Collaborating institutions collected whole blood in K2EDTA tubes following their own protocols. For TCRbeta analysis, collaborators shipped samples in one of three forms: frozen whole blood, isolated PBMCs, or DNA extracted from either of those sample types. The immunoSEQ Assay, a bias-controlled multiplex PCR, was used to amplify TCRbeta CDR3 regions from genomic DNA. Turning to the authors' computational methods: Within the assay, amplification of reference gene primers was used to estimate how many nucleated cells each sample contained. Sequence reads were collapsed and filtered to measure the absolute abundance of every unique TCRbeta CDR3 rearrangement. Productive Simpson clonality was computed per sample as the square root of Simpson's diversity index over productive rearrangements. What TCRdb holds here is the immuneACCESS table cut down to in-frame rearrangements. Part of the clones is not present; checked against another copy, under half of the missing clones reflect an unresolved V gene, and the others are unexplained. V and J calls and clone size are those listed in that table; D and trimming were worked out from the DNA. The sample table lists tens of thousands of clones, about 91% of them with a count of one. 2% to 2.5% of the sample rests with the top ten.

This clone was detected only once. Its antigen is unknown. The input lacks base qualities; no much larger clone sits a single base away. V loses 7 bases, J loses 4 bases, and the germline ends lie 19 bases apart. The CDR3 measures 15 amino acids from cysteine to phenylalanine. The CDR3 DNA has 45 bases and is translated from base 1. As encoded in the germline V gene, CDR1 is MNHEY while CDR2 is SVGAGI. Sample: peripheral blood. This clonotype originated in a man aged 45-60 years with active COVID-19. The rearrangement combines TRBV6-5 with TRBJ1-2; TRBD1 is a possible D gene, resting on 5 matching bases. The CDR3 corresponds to CASIEGPGLSYGYTF. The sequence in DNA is TGTGCCAGCATCGAAGGGCCGGGACTGAGCTATGGCTACACCTTC.